Presented here are 15 T cell receptor beta chains from one specimen sequenced in a study of Ad26.COV2.S vaccination and SARS-CoV-2 variants. Produced via immunoSEQ multiplex PCR; TCRdb's table is partial and in-frame only. The table includes about 440,000 clones, about 90% detected once. Treatment indicated: approximately 18 received Ad26.COV2.S at low or high dose, single or two shots; about 5 received placebo; per-sample allocation not given. Samples analyzed were those drawn on day 63 after the first vaccine or placebo injection. Sequenced material: peripheral blood, taken in a trial of Ad26.COV2.S vaccine versus placebo. All receptors derive from a person between 18 and 60 years old who received the Ad26.COV2.S COVID-19 vaccine or a placebo.

V usage is TRBV7-9 and J usage is TRBJ2-5, with a possible D match to TRBD1 (7 bases). Germline V gene data show CDR1 as SEHNR and CDR2 as FQNEAQ (reference sequence). This CDR3 has 16 residues. The V end was cut by 1 base, the J end by 4 bases, with 16 bases between. In nucleotides, the CDR3 is TGTGCCAGCAGCTTAGAGACGGCAGGGGGAGGAGAGACCCAGTACTTC. As protein: CASSLETAGGGETQYF.

This chain joins TRBV6-5 and TRBJ2-3, with 9 positions matching TRBD1. V dropped 11 bases and J dropped 7; count of bases not matched to a gene: 13. CDR1 and CDR2 from the germline V gene are MNHEY and SVGAGI. CDR3 size: 14 residues. CDR3 DNA: TGTGCCGGGATGGGACAGGGCCGGGGGAATACGCAGTATTTT. This encodes CAGMGQGRGNTQYF.

The count of this clone is one. The chain links TRBV11-3 to TRBJ2-3; 9 positions agree with TRBD1. In germline, CDR1 is SGHNT, CDR2 YENEEA. V lost 6 bases and J lost 0; bases outside the gene matches: 4. The CDR3 loop spans 15 amino acids. CDR3 sequence reads: CASSGTGTSTDTQYF. CDR3 DNA: TGTGCCAGCAGTGGGACAGGGACTAGCACAGATACGCAGTATTTT.

The chain uses TRBV9 and TRBJ1-1; unclear D gene. CDR1 and CDR2 from the germline V gene are SGDLS and YYNGEE. Trimming shortened V by 2 bases and J by 1 base, and 18 bases separated the two germline ends. The CDR3 spans 17 residues. CDR3 loop: CASSVGSRGLKNTEAFF. CDR3 nucleotides: TGTGCCAGCAGCGTGGGCAGCCGAGGGCTAAAGAACACTGAAGCTTTCTTT. The full variable domain, its missing parts supplied by reference TRBV9 and TRBJ1-1, is DSGVTQTPKHLITATGQRVTLRCSPRSGDLSVYWYQQSLDQGLQFLIQYYNGEERAKGNILERFSAQQFPDLHSELNLSSLELGDSALYFCASSVGSRGLKNTEAFFGQGTRLTVV.

The CDR3 DNA is TGTGCCAGCAGCCGGGGGACAGGGAGGATTGACGGCTACACCTTC. Amino acids: CASSRGTGRIDGYTF. This chain joins TRBV5-6 and TRBJ1-2; 9 bases match TRBD1. The CDR3 sequence is 15 residues long. J was trimmed by 8 bases and V by 4 bases; bases with no gene match: 12. Germline CDR1 reads SGHDT; CDR2 reads YYEEEE.

V is TRBV7-8 and J is TRBJ1-3; D unresolved. This CDR3 region has 15 residues. V lost 0 bases to trimming and J lost 4 bases, with 10 bases between them. Germline V CDR1 and CDR2: SGHVS, FQNEAQ. The CDR3 reads CASSLASATGNTIYF. CDR3 in DNA: TGTGCCAGCAGCTTAGCGTCAGCAACAGGAAACACCATATATTTT.

The genes are TRBV27 and TRBJ2-2; tentative D call: TRBD1 (6 bases). The CDR3 contains 15 residues. Per germline, CDR1 MNHEY and CDR2 SMNVEV (reference sequence). V gave up 7 bases and J gave up 4 bases, with 16 bases separating them. The CDR3 DNA reads TGTGCCAGCACCCCTAAACAGGGTGGCACCGGGGAGCTGTTTTTT. Its translation is CASTPKQGGTGELFF.

The rearrangement uses TRBV6-5 and TRBJ1-5, with a weak D call TRBD1 (6 bases). CDR1 and CDR2 (germline): MNHEY, SVGAGI. V was cut by 6 bases and J by 3 bases, with 12 bases left in between. The CDR3 has 14 amino acids. The CDR3 loop reads CASRAGQFNQPQHF. CDR3 nucleotide sequence: TGTGCCAGCAGGGCCGGACAGTTCAATCAGCCCCAGCATTTT.

The V and J genes are TRBV4-1 and TRBJ1-4, with D possibly being TRBD1 (6 bases). Per the germline V gene, CDR1 is MGHRA and CDR2 is YSYEKL. V shed 1 base and J shed 8 bases, with 11 bases lying between them. CDR3 length: 14 residues. The CDR3 DNA sequence: TGCGCCAGCAGCCAAGCCCGGCAGGGGGAAAAACTGTTTTTT. Translation: CASSQARQGEKLFF.

The V call is TRBV3-1 (or the pseudogene TRBV3-2), the J call TRBJ2-3; D perhaps matches TRBD1 (7 bases). Germline CDR1 is LGHDT and CDR2 is YNNKEL (reference sequence). V was clipped by 4 bases and J by 3 bases, with 17 bases between them. This CDR3 is 16 amino acids long. The CDR3 DNA reads TGTGCCAGCAGCCCCTATCAGGCAGGGGGGACAGATACGCAGTATTTT. This sequence encodes CASSPYQAGGTDTQYF.

The chain uses TRBV10-3 and TRBJ1-1; D is uncertain. Germline values: CDR1 ENHRY, CDR2 SYGVKD. Trimming removed 0 bases at V and 7 bases at J, with 9 bases between. This CDR3 region has 13 residues. CDR3 region: CAISESSAGEAFF. DNA for the CDR3: TGTGCCATCAGTGAGTCGTCGGCAGGTGAAGCTTTCTTT.

The gene calls are TRBV7-9 and TRBJ1-1; D unresolved. The CDR3 loop spans 12 amino acids. V was shortened by 6 bases and J by 5 bases, with 10 bases between the two germline ends. The germline gives CDR1 SEHNR, CDR2 FQNEAQ (reference sequence). Written as DNA, the CDR3 is TGTGCCAGCAGAGAGGGTGGGACTGAAGCTTTCTTT. As protein: CASREGGTEAFF.

The chain uses TRBV27 and TRBJ2-1; TRBD2 matches 8 bases. CDR1 MNHEY and CDR2 SMNVEV come from the germline V gene (reference sequence). This CDR3 is 16 amino acids long. Germline trimming cut 5 bases from V and 8 bases from J; bases unmatched to any gene: 14. CDR3 loop: CASSPAGAGAYDEQFF. CDR3 in DNA: TGTGCCAGCAGTCCCGCAGGAGCGGGAGCATACGATGAGCAGTTCTTC.

This chain joins TRBV11-3 and TRBJ2-3; no definite D call. Per germline, CDR1 SGHNT and CDR2 YENEEA. V was shortened by 5 bases and J by 6 bases, with 9 bases between the two germline ends. CDR3 length equals 12 residues. CDR3 in amino acids: CASSRVEDTQYF. The CDR3 coding sequence is TGTGCCAGCAGCCGGGTTGAGGATACGCAGTATTTT.

J is TRBJ2-3 and V is TRBV19; the match to TRBD2 covers 7 bases. The CDR3 extends over 15 amino acids. The germline CDR1 and CDR2 sequences are LNHDA and SQIVND (reference sequence). Trimming removed 4 bases from V and 1 base from J; junction bases left unmatched: 5. CDR3 nucleotide sequence: TGTGCCAGTAGTAGAACTAGCGCCCGCACAGATACGCAGTATTTT. Translated, it gives CASSRTSARTDTQYF.